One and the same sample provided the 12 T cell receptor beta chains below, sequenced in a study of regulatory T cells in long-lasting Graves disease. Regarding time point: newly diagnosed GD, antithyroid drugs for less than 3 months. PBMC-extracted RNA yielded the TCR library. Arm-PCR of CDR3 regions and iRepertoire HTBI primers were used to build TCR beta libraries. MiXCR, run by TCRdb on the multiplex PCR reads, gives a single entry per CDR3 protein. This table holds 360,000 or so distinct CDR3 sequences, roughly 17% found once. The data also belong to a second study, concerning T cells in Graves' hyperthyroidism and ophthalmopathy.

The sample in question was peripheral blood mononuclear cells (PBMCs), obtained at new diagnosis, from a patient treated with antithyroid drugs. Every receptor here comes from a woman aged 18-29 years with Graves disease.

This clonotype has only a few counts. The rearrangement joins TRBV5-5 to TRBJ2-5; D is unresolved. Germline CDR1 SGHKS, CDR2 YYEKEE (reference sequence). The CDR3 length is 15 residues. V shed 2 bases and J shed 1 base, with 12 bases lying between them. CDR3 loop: CASSFLGRSQETQYF. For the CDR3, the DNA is TGTGCCAGCAGCTTCTTAGGTCGGAGCCAAGAGACCCAGTACTTC.

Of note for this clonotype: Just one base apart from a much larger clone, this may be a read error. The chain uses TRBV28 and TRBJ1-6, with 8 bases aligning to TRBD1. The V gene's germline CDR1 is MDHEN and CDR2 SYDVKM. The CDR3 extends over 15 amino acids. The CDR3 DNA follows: TGTGCCAGCAGTACGGAGCAGGGGGCCGATTCACCCATCCACTTT. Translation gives CASSTEQGADSPIHF.

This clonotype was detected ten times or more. Here the CDR3 DNA reads TGTGCCAGCAGCTTTTGGACTAGCGGGGCCGCTAAGACCCAGTACTTC. Its translation is CASSFWTSGAAKTQYF. The chain joins TRBV7-6 to TRBJ2-5, with 12 positions matching TRBD2. This CDR3 has 16 amino acids. The germline V gene has CDR1 SGHVS and CDR2 FNYEAQ. V gave up 3 bases and J gave up 6 bases; unmatched junction bases: 8.

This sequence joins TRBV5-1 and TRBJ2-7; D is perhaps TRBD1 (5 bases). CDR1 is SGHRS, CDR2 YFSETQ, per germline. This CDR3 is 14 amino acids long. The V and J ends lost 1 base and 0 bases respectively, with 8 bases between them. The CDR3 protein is CASSLPDNSYEQYF. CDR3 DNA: TGCGCCAGCAGCTTGCCGGACAACTCCTACGAGCAGTACTTC.

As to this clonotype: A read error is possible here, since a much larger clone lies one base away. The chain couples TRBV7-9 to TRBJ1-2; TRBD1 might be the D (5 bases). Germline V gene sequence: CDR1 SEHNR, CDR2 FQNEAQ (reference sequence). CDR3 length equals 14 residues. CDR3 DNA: TGTGTCAGCACCCAGGGTGGGGGAGACTATGGCTACACCTTC. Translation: CVSTQGGGDYGYTF.

The CDR3 nucleotides read TGTGCCATCAGTGAGAACAGCGATGGCTACACCTTC. Protein product: CAISENSDGYTF. This chain joins TRBV10-3 and TRBJ1-2; D uncertain. V lost 2 bases and J lost 6, with 7 bases in between. This CDR3 contains 12 residues. The germline CDR1 and CDR2 sequences are ENHRY and SYGVKD.

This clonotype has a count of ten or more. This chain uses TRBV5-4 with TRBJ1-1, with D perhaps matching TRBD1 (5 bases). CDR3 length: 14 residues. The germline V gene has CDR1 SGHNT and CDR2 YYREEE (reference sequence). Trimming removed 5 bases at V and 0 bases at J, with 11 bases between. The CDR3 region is CASRLTEMNTEAFF. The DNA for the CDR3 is TGTGCCAGCAGATTGACAGAGATGAACACTGAAGCTTTCTTT.

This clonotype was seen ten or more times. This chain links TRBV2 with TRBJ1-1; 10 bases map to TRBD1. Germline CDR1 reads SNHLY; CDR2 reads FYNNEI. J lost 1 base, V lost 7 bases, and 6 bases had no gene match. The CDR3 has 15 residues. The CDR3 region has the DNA TGTGCCAGCAACTTAGGGGACAGGGGGAACACTGAAGCTTTCTTT. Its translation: CASNLGDRGNTEAFF.

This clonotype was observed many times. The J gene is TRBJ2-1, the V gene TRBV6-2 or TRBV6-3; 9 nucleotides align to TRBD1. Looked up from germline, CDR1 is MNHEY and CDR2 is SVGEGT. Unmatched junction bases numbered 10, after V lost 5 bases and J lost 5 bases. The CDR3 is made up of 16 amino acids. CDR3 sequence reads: CASSGLDRGLDNEQFF. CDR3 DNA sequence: TGTGCCAGCAGTGGACTGGACAGGGGCTTGGACAATGAGCAGTTCTTC.

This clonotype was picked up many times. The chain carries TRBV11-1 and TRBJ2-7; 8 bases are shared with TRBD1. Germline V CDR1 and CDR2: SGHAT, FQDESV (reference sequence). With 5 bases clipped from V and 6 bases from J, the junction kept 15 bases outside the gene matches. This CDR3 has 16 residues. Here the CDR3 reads CASSPKRTGKVFEQYF. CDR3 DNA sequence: TGTGCCAGCAGCCCAAAACGGACAGGGAAGGTTTTCGAGCAGTACTTC.

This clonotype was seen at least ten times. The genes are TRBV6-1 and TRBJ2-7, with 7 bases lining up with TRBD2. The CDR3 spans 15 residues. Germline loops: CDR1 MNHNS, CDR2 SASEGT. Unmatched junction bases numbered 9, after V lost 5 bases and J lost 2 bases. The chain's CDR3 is CASSPKRDPTYEQYF. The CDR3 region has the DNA TGTGCCAGCAGTCCCAAGCGGGATCCAACCTACGAGCAGTACTTC.

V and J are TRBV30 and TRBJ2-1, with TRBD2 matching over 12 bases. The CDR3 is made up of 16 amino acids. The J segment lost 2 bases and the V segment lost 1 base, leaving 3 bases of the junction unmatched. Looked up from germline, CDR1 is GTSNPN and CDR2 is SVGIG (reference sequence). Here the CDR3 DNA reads TGTGCCTGGAGTGGACTAGCGGGAGTTGCCTACAATGAGCAGTTCTTC. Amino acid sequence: CAWSGLAGVAYNEQFF. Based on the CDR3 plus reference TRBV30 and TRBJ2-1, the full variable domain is SQTIHQWPATLVQPVGSPLSLECTVEGTSNPNLYWYRQAAGRGLQLLFYSVGIGQISSEVPQNLSASRPQDRQFILSSKKLLLSDSGFYLCAWSGLAGVAYNEQFFGPGTRLTVL.